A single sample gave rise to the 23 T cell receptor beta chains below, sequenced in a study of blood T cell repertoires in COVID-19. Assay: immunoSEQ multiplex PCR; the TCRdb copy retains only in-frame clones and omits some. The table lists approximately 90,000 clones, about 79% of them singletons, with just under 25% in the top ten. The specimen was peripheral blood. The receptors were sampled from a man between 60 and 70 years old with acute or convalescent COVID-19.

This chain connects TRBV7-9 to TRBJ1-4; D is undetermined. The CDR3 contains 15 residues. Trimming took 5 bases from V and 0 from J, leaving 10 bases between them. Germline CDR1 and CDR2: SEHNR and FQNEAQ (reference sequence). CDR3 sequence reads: CASSPPPPTNEKLFF. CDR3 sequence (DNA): TGTGCCAGCAGCCCTCCTCCCCCAACTAATGAAAAACTGTTTTTT.

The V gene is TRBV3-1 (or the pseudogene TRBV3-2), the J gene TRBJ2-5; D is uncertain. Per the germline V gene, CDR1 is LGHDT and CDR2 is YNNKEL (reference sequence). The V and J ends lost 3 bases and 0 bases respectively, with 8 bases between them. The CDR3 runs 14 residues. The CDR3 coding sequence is TGTGCCAGCAGCCAGCTGGGCTACCAAGAGACCCAGTACTTC. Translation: CASSQLGYQETQYF.

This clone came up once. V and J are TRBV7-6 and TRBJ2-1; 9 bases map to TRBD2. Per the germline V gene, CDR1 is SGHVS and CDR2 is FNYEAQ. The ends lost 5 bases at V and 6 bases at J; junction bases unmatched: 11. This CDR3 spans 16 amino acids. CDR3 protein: CASSPIAGGGFNEQFF. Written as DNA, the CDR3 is TGTGCCAGCAGCCCCATTGCGGGGGGGGGCTTCAATGAGCAGTTCTTC.

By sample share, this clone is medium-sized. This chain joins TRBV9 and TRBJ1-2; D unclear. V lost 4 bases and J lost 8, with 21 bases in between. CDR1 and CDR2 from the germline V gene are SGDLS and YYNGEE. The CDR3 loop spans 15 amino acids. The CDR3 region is CASSPTQSLFSGYTF. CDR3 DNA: TGTGCCAGCAGCCCCACGCAGAGCTTATTTAGCGGCTACACCTTC.

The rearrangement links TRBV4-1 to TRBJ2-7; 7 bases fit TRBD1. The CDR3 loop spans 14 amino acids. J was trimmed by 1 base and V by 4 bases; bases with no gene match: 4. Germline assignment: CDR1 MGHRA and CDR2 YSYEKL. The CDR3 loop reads CASSRETGSYEQYF. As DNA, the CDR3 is TGCGCCAGCAGCCGAGAGACAGGGTCCTACGAGCAGTACTTC.

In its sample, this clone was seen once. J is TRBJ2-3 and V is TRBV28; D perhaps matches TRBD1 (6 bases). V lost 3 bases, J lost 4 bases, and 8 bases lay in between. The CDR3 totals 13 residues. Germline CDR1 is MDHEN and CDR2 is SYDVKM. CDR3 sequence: CASSLQGPDTQYF. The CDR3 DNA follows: TGTGCCAGCAGTTTGCAGGGGCCAGATACGCAGTATTTT.

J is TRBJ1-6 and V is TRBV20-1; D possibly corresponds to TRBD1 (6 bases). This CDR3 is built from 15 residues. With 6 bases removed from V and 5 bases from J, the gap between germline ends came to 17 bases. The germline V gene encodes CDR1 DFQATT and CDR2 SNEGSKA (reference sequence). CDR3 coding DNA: TGCAGTGCCAGTGACAGGATCCTCAATAATTCACCCCTCCACTTT. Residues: CSASDRILNNSPLHF.

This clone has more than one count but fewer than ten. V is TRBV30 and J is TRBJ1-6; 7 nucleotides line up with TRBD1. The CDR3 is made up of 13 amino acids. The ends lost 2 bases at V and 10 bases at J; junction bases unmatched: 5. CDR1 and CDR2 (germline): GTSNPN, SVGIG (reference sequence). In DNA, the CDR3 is TGTGCCTGGAGTAGACAGGGCCGATCACCCCTCCACTTT. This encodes CAWSRQGRSPLHF.

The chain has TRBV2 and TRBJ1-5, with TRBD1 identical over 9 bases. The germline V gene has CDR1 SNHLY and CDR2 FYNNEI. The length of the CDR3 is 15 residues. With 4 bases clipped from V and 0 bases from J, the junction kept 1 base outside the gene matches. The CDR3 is CASSGDRASNQPQHF. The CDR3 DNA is TGTGCCAGCAGTGGGGACAGGGCTAGCAATCAGCCCCAGCATTTT.

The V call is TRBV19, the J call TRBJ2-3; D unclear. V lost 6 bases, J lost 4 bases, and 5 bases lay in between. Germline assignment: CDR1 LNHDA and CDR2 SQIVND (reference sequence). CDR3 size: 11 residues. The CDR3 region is CASRAADTQYF. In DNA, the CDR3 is TGTGCCAGTAGGGCAGCAGATACGCAGTATTTT.

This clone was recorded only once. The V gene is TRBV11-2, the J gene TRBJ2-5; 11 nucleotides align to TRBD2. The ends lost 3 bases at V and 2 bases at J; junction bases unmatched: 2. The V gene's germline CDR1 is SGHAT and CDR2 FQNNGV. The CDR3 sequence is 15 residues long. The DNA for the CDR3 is TGTGCCAGCAGCTTGGGGACTAGCGGACAAGAGACCCAGTACTTC. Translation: CASSLGTSGQETQYF.

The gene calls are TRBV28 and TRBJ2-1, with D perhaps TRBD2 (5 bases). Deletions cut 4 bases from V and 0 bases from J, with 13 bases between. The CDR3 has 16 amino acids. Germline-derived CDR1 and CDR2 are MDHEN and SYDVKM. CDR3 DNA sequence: TGTGCCAGCAGTTCCCTGGAGGCAGCCTCCTACAATGAGCAGTTCTTC. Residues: CASSSLEAASYNEQFF.

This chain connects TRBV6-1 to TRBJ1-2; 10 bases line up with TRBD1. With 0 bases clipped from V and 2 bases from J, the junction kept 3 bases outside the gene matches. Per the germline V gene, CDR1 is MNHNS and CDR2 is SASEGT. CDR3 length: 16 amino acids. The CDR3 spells CASSEAKTGGNYGYTF. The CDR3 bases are TGTGCCAGCAGTGAAGCAAAGACAGGGGGCAACTATGGCTACACCTTC.

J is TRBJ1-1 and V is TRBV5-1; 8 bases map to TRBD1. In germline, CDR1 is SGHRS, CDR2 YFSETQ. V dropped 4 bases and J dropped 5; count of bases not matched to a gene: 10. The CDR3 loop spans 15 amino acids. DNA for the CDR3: TGCGCCAGCAGCCAGACAGGGGCAGGTTGGACTGAAGCTTTCTTT. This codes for CASSQTGAGWTEAFF.

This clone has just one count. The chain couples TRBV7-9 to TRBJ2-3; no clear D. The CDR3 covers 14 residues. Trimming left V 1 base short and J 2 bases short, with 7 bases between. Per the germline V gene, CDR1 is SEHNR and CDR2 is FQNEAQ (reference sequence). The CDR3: CASSLGLATDTQYF. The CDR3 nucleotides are TGTGCCAGCAGCTTAGGACTGGCCACAGATACGCAGTATTTT.

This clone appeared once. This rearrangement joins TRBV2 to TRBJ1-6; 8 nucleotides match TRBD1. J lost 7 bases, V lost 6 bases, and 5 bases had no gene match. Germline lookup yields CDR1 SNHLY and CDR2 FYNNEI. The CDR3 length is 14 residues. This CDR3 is CASSRTGNNSPLHF. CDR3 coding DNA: TGTGCCAGCAGCAGGACAGGGAACAATTCACCCCTCCACTTT.

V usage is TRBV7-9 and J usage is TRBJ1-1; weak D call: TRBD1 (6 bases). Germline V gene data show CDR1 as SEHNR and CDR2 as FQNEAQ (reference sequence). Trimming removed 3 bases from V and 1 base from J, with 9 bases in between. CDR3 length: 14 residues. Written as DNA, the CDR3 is TGTGCCAGCAGCTTCGGACAGAGGAACACTGAAGCTTTCTTT. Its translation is CASSFGQRNTEAFF.

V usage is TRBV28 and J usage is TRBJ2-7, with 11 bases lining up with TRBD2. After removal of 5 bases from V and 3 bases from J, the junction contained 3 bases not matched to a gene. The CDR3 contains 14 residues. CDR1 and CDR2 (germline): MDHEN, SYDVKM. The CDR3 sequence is CASSLAGGNYEQYF. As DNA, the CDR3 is TGTGCCAGCAGTCTAGCGGGGGGAAACTACGAGCAGTACTTC.

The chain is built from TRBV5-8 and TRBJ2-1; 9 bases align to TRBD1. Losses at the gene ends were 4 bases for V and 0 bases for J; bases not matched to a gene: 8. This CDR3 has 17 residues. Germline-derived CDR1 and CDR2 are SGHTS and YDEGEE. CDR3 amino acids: CASSTDRGHTSYNEQFF. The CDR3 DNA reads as TGTGCCAGCAGCACGGACAGGGGACATACCTCCTACAATGAGCAGTTCTTC.

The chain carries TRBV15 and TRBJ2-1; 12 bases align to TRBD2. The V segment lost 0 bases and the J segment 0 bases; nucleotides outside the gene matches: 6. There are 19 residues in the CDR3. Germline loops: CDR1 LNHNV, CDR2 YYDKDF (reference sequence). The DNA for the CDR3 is TGTGCCACCAGCAGAGAGATGCTAGCGGGGGGGTTCTCCTACAATGAGCAGTTCTTC. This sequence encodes CATSREMLAGGFSYNEQFF.

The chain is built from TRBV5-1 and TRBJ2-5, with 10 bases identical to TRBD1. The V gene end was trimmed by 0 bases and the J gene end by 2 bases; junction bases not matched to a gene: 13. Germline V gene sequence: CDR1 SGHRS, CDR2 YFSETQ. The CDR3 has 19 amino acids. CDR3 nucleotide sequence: TGCGCCAGCAGCTTGGATAGTAGGTACGCGGACAGGGGGCAAGAGACCCAGTACTTC. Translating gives CASSLDSRYADRGQETQYF.

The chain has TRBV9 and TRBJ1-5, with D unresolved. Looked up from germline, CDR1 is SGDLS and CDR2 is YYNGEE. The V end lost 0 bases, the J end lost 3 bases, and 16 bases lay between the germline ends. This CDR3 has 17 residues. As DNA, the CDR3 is TGTGCCAGCAGCGTAGAGGAGGTCCTGGCCAACAATCAGCCCCAGCATTTT. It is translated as CASSVEEVLANNQPQHF.

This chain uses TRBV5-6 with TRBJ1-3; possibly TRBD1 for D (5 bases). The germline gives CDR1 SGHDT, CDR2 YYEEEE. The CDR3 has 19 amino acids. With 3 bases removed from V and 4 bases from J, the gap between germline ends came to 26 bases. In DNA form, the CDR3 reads TGTGCCAGCAGCTCGAACAAACTCGGTGGGGGGAACTCGGGAAACACCATATATTTT. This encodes CASSSNKLGGGNSGNTIYF.